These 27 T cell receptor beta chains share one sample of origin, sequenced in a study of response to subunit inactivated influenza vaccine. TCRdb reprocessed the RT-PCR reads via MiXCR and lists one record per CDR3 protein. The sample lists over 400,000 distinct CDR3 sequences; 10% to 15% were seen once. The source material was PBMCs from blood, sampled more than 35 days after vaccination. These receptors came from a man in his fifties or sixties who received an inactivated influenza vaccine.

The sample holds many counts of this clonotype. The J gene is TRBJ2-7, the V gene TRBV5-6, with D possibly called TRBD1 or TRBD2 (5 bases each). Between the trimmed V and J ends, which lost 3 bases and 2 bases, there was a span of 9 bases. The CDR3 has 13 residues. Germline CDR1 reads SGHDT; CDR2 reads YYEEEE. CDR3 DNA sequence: TGTGCCAGCAGCTCAATGGGGGCCTACGAGCAGTACTTC. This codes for CASSSMGAYEQYF.

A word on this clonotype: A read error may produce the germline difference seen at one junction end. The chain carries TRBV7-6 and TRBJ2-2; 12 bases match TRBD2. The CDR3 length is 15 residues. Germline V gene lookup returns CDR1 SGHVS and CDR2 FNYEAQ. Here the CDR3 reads CASSLAGGPTGELFF. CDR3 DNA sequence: TGTGCCAGCAGCCTAGCGGGGGGGCCCACCGGGGAGCTGTTTTTT.

The CDR3 DNA is TGTGCCATCCGGGGGCGGACTAGCGGGGACACAGATACGCAGTATTTT. Residues: CAIRGRTSGDTDTQYF. The chain uses TRBV10-3 and TRBJ2-3, with 12 bases matching TRBD2. V lost 8 bases, J lost 2 bases, and 8 bases stayed unmatched. Germline values: CDR1 ENHRY, CDR2 SYGVKD. This CDR3 is built from 16 residues.

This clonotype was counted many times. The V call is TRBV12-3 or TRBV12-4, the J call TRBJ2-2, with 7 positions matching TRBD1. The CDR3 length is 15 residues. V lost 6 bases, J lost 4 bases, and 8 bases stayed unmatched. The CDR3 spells CASRQQGSSTGELFF. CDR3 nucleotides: TGTGCCAGCAGACAACAGGGGTCGAGCACCGGGGAGCTGTTTTTT.

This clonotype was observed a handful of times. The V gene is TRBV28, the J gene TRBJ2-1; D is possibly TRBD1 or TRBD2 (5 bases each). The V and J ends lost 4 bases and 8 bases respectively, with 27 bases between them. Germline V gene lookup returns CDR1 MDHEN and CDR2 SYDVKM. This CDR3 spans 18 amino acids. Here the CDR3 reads CASSSITPRLWGSDEQFF. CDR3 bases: TGTGCCAGCAGTTCTATAACGCCCCGACTTTGGGGGAGCGATGAGCAGTTCTTC.

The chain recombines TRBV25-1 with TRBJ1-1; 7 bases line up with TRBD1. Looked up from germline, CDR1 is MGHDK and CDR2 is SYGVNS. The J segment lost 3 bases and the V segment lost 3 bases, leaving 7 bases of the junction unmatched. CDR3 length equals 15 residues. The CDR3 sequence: CASSDPAGGDTEAFF. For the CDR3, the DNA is TGTGCCAGCAGTGATCCCGCAGGGGGGGACACTGAAGCTTTCTTT.

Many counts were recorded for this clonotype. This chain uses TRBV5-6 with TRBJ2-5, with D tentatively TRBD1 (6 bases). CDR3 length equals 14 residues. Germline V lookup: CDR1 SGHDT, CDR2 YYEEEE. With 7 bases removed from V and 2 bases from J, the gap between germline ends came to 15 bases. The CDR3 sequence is CASGDRSWQETQYF. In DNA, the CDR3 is TGTGCCAGCGGAGACAGGAGTTGGCAAGAGACCCAGTACTTC. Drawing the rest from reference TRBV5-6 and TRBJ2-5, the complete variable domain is DAGVTQSPTHLIKTRGQQVTLRCSPKSGHDTVSWYQQALGQGPQFIFQYYEEEERQRGNFPDRFSGHQFPNYSSELNVNALLLGDSALYLCASGDRSWQETQYFGPGTRLLVL.

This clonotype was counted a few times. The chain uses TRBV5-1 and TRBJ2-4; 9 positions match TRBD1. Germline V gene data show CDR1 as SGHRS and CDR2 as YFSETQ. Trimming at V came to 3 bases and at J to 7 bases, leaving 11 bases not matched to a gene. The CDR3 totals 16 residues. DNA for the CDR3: TGCGCCAGCAGCTCTACACTACAGGGGGCTAGGAACATTCAGTACTTC. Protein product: CASSSTLQGARNIQYF.

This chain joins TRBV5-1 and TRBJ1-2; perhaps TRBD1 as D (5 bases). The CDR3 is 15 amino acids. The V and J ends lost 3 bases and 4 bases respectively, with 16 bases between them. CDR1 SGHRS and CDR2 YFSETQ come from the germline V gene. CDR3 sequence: CASSSTSGGVYGYTF. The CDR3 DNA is TGCGCCAGCAGCTCTACCTCGGGGGGAGTCTATGGCTACACCTTC.

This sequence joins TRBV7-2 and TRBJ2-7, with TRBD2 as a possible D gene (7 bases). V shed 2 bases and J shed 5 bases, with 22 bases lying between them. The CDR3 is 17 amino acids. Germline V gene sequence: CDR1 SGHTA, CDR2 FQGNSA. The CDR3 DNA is TGTGCCAGCAGCTTAAGGGGGGGACTCACGTTCACACACGAGCAGTACTTC. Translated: CASSLRGGLTFTHEQYF.

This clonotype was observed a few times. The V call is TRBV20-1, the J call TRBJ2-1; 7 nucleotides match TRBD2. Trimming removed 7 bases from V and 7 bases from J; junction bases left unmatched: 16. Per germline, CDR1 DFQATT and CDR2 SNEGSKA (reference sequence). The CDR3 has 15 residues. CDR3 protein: CSGLALSLGGNEQFF. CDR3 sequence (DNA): TGCAGTGGGTTAGCGTTAAGTTTGGGAGGGAATGAGCAGTTCTTC.

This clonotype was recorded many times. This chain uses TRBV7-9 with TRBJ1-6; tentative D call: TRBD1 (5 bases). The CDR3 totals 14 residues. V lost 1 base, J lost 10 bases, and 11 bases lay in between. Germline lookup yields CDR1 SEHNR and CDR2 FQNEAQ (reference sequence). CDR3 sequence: CASSLGDFGSPLHF. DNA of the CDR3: TGTGCCAGCAGCTTAGGGGACTTCGGGTCACCCCTCCACTTT.

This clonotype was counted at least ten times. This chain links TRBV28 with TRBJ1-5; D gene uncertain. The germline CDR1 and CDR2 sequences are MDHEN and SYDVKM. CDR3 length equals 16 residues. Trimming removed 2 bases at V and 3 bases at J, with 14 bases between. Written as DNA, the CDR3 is TGTGCCAGCAGTTTAGTGGGGTTTAGGGCCAATCAGCCCCAGCATTTT. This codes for CASSLVGFRANQPQHF.

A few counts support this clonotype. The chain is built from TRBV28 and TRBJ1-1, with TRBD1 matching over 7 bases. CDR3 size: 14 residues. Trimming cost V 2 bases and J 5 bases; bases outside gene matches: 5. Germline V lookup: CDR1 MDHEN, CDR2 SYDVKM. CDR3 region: CASSLRGQPTEAFF. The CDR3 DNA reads TGTGCCAGCAGTTTACGGGGACAGCCAACTGAAGCTTTCTTT.

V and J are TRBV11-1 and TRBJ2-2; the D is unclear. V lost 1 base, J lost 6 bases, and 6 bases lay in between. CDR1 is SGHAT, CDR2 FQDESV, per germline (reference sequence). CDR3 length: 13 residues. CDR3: CASSLVSAGELFF. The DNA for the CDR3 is TGTGCCAGCAGCTTAGTGAGCGCCGGGGAGCTGTTTTTT.

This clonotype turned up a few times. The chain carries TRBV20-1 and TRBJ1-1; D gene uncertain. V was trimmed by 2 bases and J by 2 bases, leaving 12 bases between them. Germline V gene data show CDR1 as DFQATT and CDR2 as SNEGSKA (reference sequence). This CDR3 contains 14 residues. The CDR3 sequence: CSARITGPNTEAFF. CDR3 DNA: TGCAGTGCTAGAATAACGGGTCCAAACACTGAAGCTTTCTTT.

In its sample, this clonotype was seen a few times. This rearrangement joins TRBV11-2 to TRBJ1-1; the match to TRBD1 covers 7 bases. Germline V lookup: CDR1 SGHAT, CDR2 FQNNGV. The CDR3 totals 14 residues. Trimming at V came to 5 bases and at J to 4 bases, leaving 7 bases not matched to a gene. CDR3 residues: CASSGRAGGTEAFF. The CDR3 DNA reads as TGTGCCAGCAGCGGCAGGGCAGGGGGCACTGAAGCTTTCTTT.

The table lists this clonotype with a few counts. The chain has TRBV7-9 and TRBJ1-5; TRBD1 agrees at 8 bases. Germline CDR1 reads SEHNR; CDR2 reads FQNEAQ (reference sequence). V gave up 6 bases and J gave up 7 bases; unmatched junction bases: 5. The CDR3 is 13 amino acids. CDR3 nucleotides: TGTGCCAGCAGATCGACAGGGGAGCAGCCCCAGCATTTT. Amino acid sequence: CASRSTGEQPQHF.

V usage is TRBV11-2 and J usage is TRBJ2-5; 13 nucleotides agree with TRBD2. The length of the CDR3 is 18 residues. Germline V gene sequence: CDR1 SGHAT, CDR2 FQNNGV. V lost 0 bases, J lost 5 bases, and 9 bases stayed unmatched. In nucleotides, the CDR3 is TGTGCCAGCAGCTTAGATCCTTCGACTAGCGGGGGGACGGAGACCCAGTACTTC. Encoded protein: CASSLDPSTSGGTETQYF.

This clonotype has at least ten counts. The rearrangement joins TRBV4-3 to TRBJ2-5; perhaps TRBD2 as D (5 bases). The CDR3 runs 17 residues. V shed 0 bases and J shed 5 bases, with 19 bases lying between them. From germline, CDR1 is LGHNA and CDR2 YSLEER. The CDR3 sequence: CASSQEWLAVIGETQYF. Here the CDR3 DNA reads TGCGCCAGCAGCCAAGAGTGGCTAGCCGTAATAGGGGAGACCCAGTACTTC.

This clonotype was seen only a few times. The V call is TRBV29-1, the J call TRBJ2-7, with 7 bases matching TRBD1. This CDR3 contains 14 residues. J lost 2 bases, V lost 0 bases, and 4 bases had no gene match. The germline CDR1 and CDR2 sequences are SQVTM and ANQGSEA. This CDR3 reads CSVEDRGKPYEQYF. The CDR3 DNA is TGCAGCGTTGAAGACAGGGGGAAACCCTACGAGCAGTACTTC.

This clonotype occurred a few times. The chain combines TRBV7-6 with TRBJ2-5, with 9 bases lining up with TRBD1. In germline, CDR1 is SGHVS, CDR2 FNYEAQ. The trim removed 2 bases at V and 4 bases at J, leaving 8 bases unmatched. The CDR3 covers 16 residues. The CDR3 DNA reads TGTGCCAGCAGCTTATCGACAGGGGGTCTTCGAGAGACCCAGTACTTC. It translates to CASSLSTGGLRETQYF.

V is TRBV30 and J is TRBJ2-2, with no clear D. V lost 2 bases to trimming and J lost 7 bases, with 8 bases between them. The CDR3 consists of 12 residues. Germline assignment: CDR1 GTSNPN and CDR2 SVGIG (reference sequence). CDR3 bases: TGTGCCTGGAGTCCGAGGAGCGGGGAGCTGTTTTTT. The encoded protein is CAWSPRSGELFF.

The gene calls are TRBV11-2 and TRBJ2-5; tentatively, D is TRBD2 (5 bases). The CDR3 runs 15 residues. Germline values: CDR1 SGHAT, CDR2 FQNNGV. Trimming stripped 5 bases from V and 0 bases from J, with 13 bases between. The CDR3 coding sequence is TGTGCCAGCAGCCGGACTGAGAAGTACCAAGAGACCCAGTACTTC. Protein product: CASSRTEKYQETQYF.

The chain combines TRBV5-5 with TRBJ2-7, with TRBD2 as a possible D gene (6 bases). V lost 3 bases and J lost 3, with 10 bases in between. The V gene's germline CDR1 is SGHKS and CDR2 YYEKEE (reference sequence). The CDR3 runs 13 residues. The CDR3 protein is CASSYRENYEQYF. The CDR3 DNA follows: TGTGCCAGCAGCTACCGGGAGAACTACGAGCAGTACTTC. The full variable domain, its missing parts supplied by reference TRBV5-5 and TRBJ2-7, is DAGVTQSPTHLIKTRGQQVTLRCSPISGHKSVSWYQQVLGQGPQFIFQYYEKEERGRGNFPDRFSARQFPNYSSELNVNALLLGDSALYLCASSYRENYEQYFGPGTRLTVT.

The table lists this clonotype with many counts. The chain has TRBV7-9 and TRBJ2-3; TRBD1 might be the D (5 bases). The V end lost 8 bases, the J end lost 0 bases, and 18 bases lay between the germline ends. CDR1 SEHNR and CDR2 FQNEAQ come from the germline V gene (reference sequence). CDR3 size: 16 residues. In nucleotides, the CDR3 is TGTGCCAGCGGTGGGAAGGGGCCAACTAGCACAGATACGCAGTATTTT. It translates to CASGGKGPTSTDTQYF.

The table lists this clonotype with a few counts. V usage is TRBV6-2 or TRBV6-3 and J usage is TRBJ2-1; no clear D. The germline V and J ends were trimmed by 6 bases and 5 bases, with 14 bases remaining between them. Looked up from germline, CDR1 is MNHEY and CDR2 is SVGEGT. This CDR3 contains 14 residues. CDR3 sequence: CASRLTTSHNEQFF. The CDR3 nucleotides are TGTGCCAGCAGACTAACTACGTCCCACAATGAGCAGTTCTTC.